This TCR beta chain was profiled in a study of post-analysis software for immune sequencing data. Study-wide background: Several disease courses (relapsing-remitting, secondary progressive and progressive-relapsing) of multiple sclerosis were included. General study results and limits: Controls showed lower frequencies than patients for a few TRBV segments, and TRBV5-6, TRBV5-1 and TRBV20-1 were among these. Samples from a shared batch, those prepared together, strongly co-clustered by F measure. The study found significantly lower normalized Chao1 diversity in multiple sclerosis patients than in controls.

The V end was cut by 2 bases, the J end by 9 bases, with 26 bases between. Germline lookup yields CDR1 MNHEY and CDR2 SVGAGI. CDR3 size: 18 residues. Unique molecular identifiers featured in each of the TCR beta cDNA libraries. Via MiXCR, TCRdb re-called the PCR reads, giving one row per CDR3 protein. The table lists fewer than 550,000 distinct CDR3 sequences, less than 40% of them singletons. A remark on this clonotype: Its antigen is not known.

The rearrangement uses TRBV6-5 and TRBJ1-5; D perhaps matches TRBD1 (6 bases). This TCR was sampled from a girl aged 2 to 17 with multiple sclerosis. The sample was blood. This CDR3 is CASSYPTQGTSKVRPQHF. CDR3 nucleotides: TGTGCCAGCAGTTACCCAACCCAGGGGACCTCCAAAGTGAGGCCCCAGCATTTT.